These 21 T cell receptor beta chains came from one sample sequenced in a study of blood T cell repertoires in COVID-19. Libraries were prepared by immunoSEQ multiplex PCR; TCRdb keeps only in-frame clonotypes and omits some of them. The sample carries 150,000 to 200,000 clones, roughly 82% recorded once. The sequencing input was peripheral blood. These receptors were obtained from a woman aged 40 to 55 with COVID-19, enrolled during active disease.

This rearrangement joins TRBV19 to TRBJ2-6, with D maybe TRBD1 (5 bases). This CDR3 is built from 15 residues. Germline V gives CDR1 LNHDA, CDR2 SQIVND (reference sequence). V lost 4 bases and J 2 bases, leaving 9 bases between the germline ends. The CDR3 loop reads CASSTQGTGANVLTF. As DNA, the CDR3 is TGTGCCAGTAGTACCCAGGGTACTGGGGCCAACGTCCTGACTTTC. Full variable domain (missing parts from reference TRBV19 and TRBJ2-6): DGGITQSPKYLFRKEGQNVTLSCEQNLNHDAMYWYRQDPGQGLRLIYYSQIVNDFQKGDIAEGYSVSREKKESFPLTVTSAQKNPTAFYLCASSTQGTGANVLTFGAGSRLTVL.

V is TRBV27 and J is TRBJ2-5; TRBD1 agrees at 9 bases. The CDR3 runs to 16 residues. Germline lookup yields CDR1 MNHEY and CDR2 SMNVEV (reference sequence). Trimming took 2 bases from V and 4 from J; bases not matched to a gene: 8. CDR3 in amino acids: CASSLMGQGTAETQYF. In nucleotides, the CDR3 is TGTGCCAGCAGTTTAATGGGACAGGGAACAGCAGAGACCCAGTACTTC.

This chain links TRBV7-8 with TRBJ1-1; TRBD1 might be the D (6 bases). Germline CDR1 SGHVS, CDR2 FQNEAQ. The ends were cut back, 1 base at V and 4 bases at J, with 19 bases in the middle. This CDR3 contains 17 residues. CDR3 DNA sequence: TGTGCCAGCAGCTTAGGCAGTGGAATAACAGGGAGCACTGAAGCTTTCTTT. Residues: CASSLGSGITGSTEAFF.

This chain uses TRBV7-3 with TRBJ2-1; 7 bases match TRBD2. Germline values: CDR1 SGHTA, CDR2 FQGTGA. The CDR3 consists of 15 residues. J was trimmed by 5 bases and V by 2 bases; bases with no gene match: 6. The CDR3 DNA follows: TGTGCCAGCAGCTTAGAGGGACTACCAAACAATGAGCAGTTCTTC. It specifies CASSLEGLPNNEQFF.

The J gene is TRBJ2-5, the V gene TRBV28, with D possibly being TRBD2 (5 bases). Deletions cut 7 bases from V and 5 bases from J, with 20 bases between. Germline V gives CDR1 MDHEN, CDR2 SYDVKM. This CDR3 spans 15 amino acids. CDR3 DNA: TGTGCCAGCAACCGCGGAGGTCTCGTCGGGGAGACCCAGTACTTC. Its protein is CASNRGGLVGETQYF.

This clone was found a few times. The V gene is TRBV6-5, the J gene TRBJ1-2; 10 bases line up with TRBD1. V was clipped by 7 bases and J by 2 bases; unmatched bases: 7. The CDR3 covers 15 residues. From germline, CDR1 is MNHEY and CDR2 SVGAGI. The CDR3: CASKGTGVGNYGYTF. The CDR3 DNA sequence: TGTGCCAGCAAAGGGACAGGGGTGGGGAACTATGGCTACACCTTC.

V usage is TRBV29-1 and J usage is TRBJ1-1; maybe TRBD1 (6 bases). CDR3 length equals 12 residues. V lost 5 bases to trimming and J lost 1 base, with 8 bases between them. The germline V gene encodes CDR1 SQVTM and CDR2 ANQGSEA. CDR3 nucleotides: TGCAGCGTTAAGACAGGGAACACTGAAGCTTTCTTT. It is translated as CSVKTGNTEAFF.

The chain joins TRBV2 to TRBJ2-7, with unresolved D. Germline-derived CDR1 and CDR2 are SNHLY and FYNNEI. The CDR3 consists of 11 residues. Trimming cost V 6 bases and J 2 bases, with 5 bases left between them. The DNA of the CDR3 is TGTGCCAGCAGGCTAACCTACGAGCAGTACGTC. Protein: CASRLTYEQYV.

The chain carries TRBV6-1 and TRBJ2-7; 10 bases match TRBD1. V gave up 4 bases and J gave up 4 bases; unmatched junction bases: 7. The V gene's germline CDR1 is MNHNS and CDR2 SASEGT. The CDR3 has 15 residues. This CDR3 is CASSAATGGAYEQYF. The CDR3 DNA reads as TGTGCCAGCAGTGCAGCGACAGGGGGCGCTTACGAGCAGTACTTC.

The CDR3 here is CASILTEPLGEQYV. The DNA of the CDR3 is TGCGCCAGCATTTTGACAGAACCTCTGGGCGAGCAGTACGTC. This chain connects TRBV10-2 to TRBJ2-7; TRBD1 might be the D (5 bases). CDR3 length equals 14 residues. CDR1 WSHSY and CDR2 SAAADI come from the germline V gene. Trimming stripped 7 bases from V and 6 bases from J, with 19 bases between.

The chain joins TRBV7-8 to TRBJ2-6; D gene ambiguous. CDR1 and CDR2 (germline): SGHVS, FQNEAQ. Trimming shortened V by 5 bases and J by 12 bases, and 14 bases separated the two germline ends. This CDR3 spans 13 amino acids. CDR3 sequence (DNA): TGTGCCAGCAGCCCCCCCCGCGGCGCCGTCCTGACTTTC. It codes for CASSPPRGAVLTF.

The chain uses TRBV19 and TRBJ2-7, with D possibly TRBD2 on 7 matching bases. The CDR3 runs 14 residues. V dropped 3 bases and J dropped 6 bases, with 15 bases sitting between them. The germline CDR1 and CDR2 sequences are LNHDA and SQIVND (reference sequence). Written as DNA, the CDR3 is TGTGCCAGTAGTATGGGGGGGCGTGGGGCCGAGCAGTACGTC. Translating gives CASSMGGRGAEQYV.

The chain has TRBV7-9 and TRBJ1-2; D call uncertain. Trimming pared 1 base from V and 2 bases from J, leaving 8 bases between. Germline CDR1 and CDR2: SEHNR and FQNEAQ (reference sequence). This CDR3 region has 14 residues. The CDR3 bases are TGTGCCAGCAGCTTAGGTCAGGCAAACTATGGCTACACCTTC. This gives the protein CASSLGQANYGYTF.

This sequence joins TRBV5-1 and TRBJ1-1; weak D call: TRBD1 (5 bases). Deletions cut 0 bases from V and 8 bases from J, with 11 bases between. The CDR3 spans 13 residues. Germline values: CDR1 SGHRS, CDR2 YFSETQ. The CDR3 here is CASSLEGAREAFF. CDR3 bases: TGCGCCAGCAGCTTGGAAGGGGCCCGAGAAGCTTTCTTT.

About this clone itself: One end of the junction is discordant with germline, which a read error may explain. V gene TRBV7-7 combines with J gene TRBJ2-2; 12 bases are shared with TRBD2. This CDR3 has 15 amino acids. CDR1 SSHAT and CDR2 FNYEAQ come from the germline V gene (reference sequence). CDR3 residues: CASSPSGGASGELFF. The CDR3, as DNA: TGTGCTAGCAGCCCTAGCGGGGGGGCCTCCGGGGAGCTGTTTTTT.

This sequence joins TRBV5-1 and TRBJ2-6, with D possibly TRBD2 on 6 matching bases. The germline CDR1 and CDR2 sequences are SGHRS and YFSETQ. This CDR3 contains 15 residues. Trimming pared 4 bases from V and 4 bases from J, leaving 12 bases between. CDR3 region: CASSGGVTGANVLTF. The DNA for the CDR3 is TGCGCCAGCAGCGGCGGGGTAACAGGGGCCAACGTCCTGACTTTC.

This sequence joins TRBV2 and TRBJ2-3, with D possibly being TRBD2 (6 bases). Germline V gives CDR1 SNHLY, CDR2 FYNNEI. Deletions cut 4 bases from V and 4 bases from J, with 9 bases between. The CDR3 has 13 residues. The CDR3 sequence: CASSVLAPDTQYF. In nucleotides, the CDR3 is TGTGCCAGCAGTGTCCTAGCGCCAGATACGCAGTATTTT.

The rearrangement uses TRBV30 and TRBJ2-5, with D possibly being TRBD1 (5 bases). Trimming removed 2 bases at V and 2 bases at J, with 18 bases between. The CDR3 contains 16 residues. Germline V gene lookup returns CDR1 GTSNPN and CDR2 SVGIG (reference sequence). The CDR3 nucleotides are TGTGCCTGGAGTCCTCACACTGGGGCGCGACAAGAGACCCAGTACTTC. This gives the protein CAWSPHTGARQETQYF.

This clone has only a few counts. This chain joins TRBV11-2 and TRBJ2-5, with D possibly TRBD2 on 6 matching bases. Germline values: CDR1 SGHAT, CDR2 FQNNGV. The CDR3 has 19 amino acids. V lost 2 bases and J 2 bases, leaving 24 bases between the germline ends. CDR3 protein: CASSLSGNRLAMSQETQYF. As DNA, the CDR3 is TGTGCCAGCAGCTTATCCGGGAATCGTCTAGCGATGTCACAAGAGACCCAGTACTTC. The whole variable domain, remainder taken from reference TRBV11-2 and TRBJ2-5, is EAGVAQSPRYKIIEKRQSVAFWCNPISGHATLYWYQQILGQGPKLLIQFQNNGVVDDSQLPKDRFSAERLKGVDSTLKIQPAKLEDSAVYLCASSLSGNRLAMSQETQYFGPGTRLLVL.

In this sample, this clone turned up a few times. The chain uses TRBV14 and TRBJ1-2, with TRBD1 matching 7 bases. The J segment lost 4 bases and the V segment lost 2 bases, leaving 13 bases of the junction unmatched. The CDR3 has 17 amino acids. The germline CDR1 and CDR2 sequences are SGHDN and FVKESK. The CDR3: CASSQIPNGQGVYGYTF. The DNA of the CDR3 is TGTGCCAGCAGCCAAATACCAAACGGCCAGGGGGTCTATGGCTACACCTTC. Variable domain in full (rest from reference TRBV14 and TRBJ1-2): EAGVTQFPSHSVIEKGQTVTLRCDPISGHDNLYWYRRVMGKEIKFLLHFVKESKQDESGMPNNRFLAERTGGTYSTLKVQPAELEDSGVYFCASSQIPNGQGVYGYTFGSGTRLTVV.

In nucleotides, the CDR3 is TGTGCCAGCGGGAGGTACGAGCAGTACTTC. This translates into CASGRYEQYF. This chain connects TRBV27 to TRBJ2-7, with a possible D match to TRBD2 (6 bases). Trimming removed 8 bases at V and 4 bases at J, with 6 bases between. The germline gives CDR1 MNHEY, CDR2 SMNVEV (reference sequence). There are 10 residues in the CDR3.